These 17 T cell receptor beta chains originate from one sample sequenced in a study of blood T cell repertoires in COVID-19. Sequencing used immunoSEQ multiplex PCR; TCRdb keeps in-frame clones, though not all of them. The top ten hold about 2.5% of the sample, which has tens of thousands of clones, 74% seen once. Source material: peripheral blood. These receptors were collected from a human donor with acute or convalescent COVID-19. The donor label of this sample is uncertain.

This clone has only a few counts. This sequence joins TRBV28 and TRBJ2-7; D might be TRBD1 (5 bases). Germline V gene data show CDR1 as MDHEN and CDR2 as SYDVKM. The CDR3 length is 14 residues. The germline V and J ends were trimmed by 4 bases and 4 bases, with 14 bases remaining between them. The CDR3 sequence: CASSSRGPPYEQYV. The CDR3 DNA follows: TGTGCCAGCAGTTCAAGGGGCCCACCGTACGAGCAGTACGTC.

This rearrangement joins TRBV3-1 (or the pseudogene TRBV3-2) to TRBJ1-3; D is uncertain. The CDR3 loop spans 13 amino acids. Trimming left V 5 bases short and J 7 bases short, with 12 bases between. Looked up from germline, CDR1 is LGHDT and CDR2 is YNNKEL (reference sequence). In DNA, the CDR3 is TGTGCCAGCAGCAGTGACTCCGGGAACACCATATATTTT. Translating it yields CASSSDSGNTIYF.

The CDR3 reads CASSSDRGYEQFF. The CDR3, as DNA: TGTGCCAGCAGTTCGGACAGGGGCTATGAGCAGTTCTTC. J is TRBJ2-1 and V is TRBV6-2 or TRBV6-3; 9 bases agree with TRBD1. CDR1 is MNHEY and CDR2 is SVGEGT in the germline V gene. This CDR3 has 13 amino acids. Trimming cost V 4 bases and J 8 bases; bases outside gene matches: 3.

This chain uses TRBV10-3 with TRBJ2-3; 8 bases are shared with TRBD2. Germline V gene lookup returns CDR1 ENHRY and CDR2 SYGVKD. The CDR3 extends over 15 amino acids. The V and J ends lost 4 bases and 2 bases, in that order; junction bases with no gene match: 5. CDR3 amino acids: CAISGFSGITDTQYF. The CDR3 DNA follows: TGTGCCATCAGTGGCTTTAGCGGGATCACAGATACGCAGTATTTT.

This clone was counted ten times or more. The chain recombines TRBV9 with TRBJ1-1; weak D call: TRBD1 (5 bases). V gave up 0 bases and J gave up 1 base, with 10 bases separating them. This CDR3 has 15 residues. Per germline, CDR1 SGDLS and CDR2 YYNGEE. The chain's CDR3 is CASSVARQRNTEAFF. DNA of the CDR3: TGTGCCAGCAGCGTAGCTCGACAGAGGAACACTGAAGCTTTCTTT.

The V call is TRBV9, the J call TRBJ2-3, with D unresolved. The germline CDR1 and CDR2 sequences are SGDLS and YYNGEE. The ends were cut back, 0 bases at V and 1 base at J, with 9 bases in the middle. The length of the CDR3 is 15 residues. The CDR3 loop reads CASSVGLGGTDTQYF. In DNA, the CDR3 is TGTGCCAGCAGCGTAGGCCTAGGAGGCACAGATACGCAGTATTTT.

The rearrangement links TRBV7-9 to TRBJ2-5, with 15 bases that match TRBD2. V dropped 0 bases and J dropped 4; count of bases not matched to a gene: 9. Looked up from germline, CDR1 is SEHNR and CDR2 is FQNEAQ (reference sequence). This CDR3 comprises 19 residues. The CDR3 is CASSLARTSGRALVETQYF. The CDR3 region has the DNA TGTGCCAGCAGCTTAGCGCGGACTAGCGGGAGGGCTTTAGTAGAGACCCAGTACTTC.

DNA for the CDR3: TGCAGTGCTAGTCCCTCGGGGGGGTGGAGGGAGACCCAGTACTTC. Amino acid sequence: CSASPSGGWRETQYF. The J gene is TRBJ2-5, the V gene TRBV20-1; 8 positions match TRBD2. V lost 3 bases, J lost 5 bases, and 11 bases stayed unmatched. The CDR3 consists of 15 residues. The germline CDR1 and CDR2 sequences are DFQATT and SNEGSKA (reference sequence).

V gene TRBV7-7 combines with J gene TRBJ2-5; no reliable D call. Trimming pared 5 bases from V and 5 bases from J, leaving 18 bases between. The CDR3 spans 15 residues. Germline V gene lookup returns CDR1 SSHAT and CDR2 FNYEAQ (reference sequence). DNA for the CDR3: TGTGCCAGCAGCCCTCTCGGTGCCAACGGGGAGACCCAGTACTTC. Its protein is CASSPLGANGETQYF.

This clone was observed once. The chain couples TRBV5-1 to TRBJ1-2; D gene unclear. The V and J ends lost 4 bases and 2 bases respectively, with 12 bases between them. This CDR3 comprises 14 residues. Germline V gene lookup returns CDR1 SGHRS and CDR2 YFSETQ. CDR3 residues: CASSPDMTNYGYTF. CDR3 nucleotide sequence: TGCGCCAGCAGCCCCGACATGACAAACTATGGCTACACCTTC.

This clone is a singleton in its sample. The chain couples TRBV9 to TRBJ2-5; the match to TRBD2 covers 8 bases. The V gene end was trimmed by 3 bases and the J gene end by 2 bases; junction bases not matched to a gene: 6. Germline CDR1 is SGDLS and CDR2 is YYNGEE. The CDR3 covers 15 residues. CDR3 in DNA: TGTGCCAGCAGCGCCTTTACTAGCGGACAAGAGACCCAGTACTTC. This translates into CASSAFTSGQETQYF.

Concerning this clone: In the same sample, other DNA sequences code for this CDR3. V and J are TRBV6-5 and TRBJ1-1; D is uncertain. This CDR3 is 14 amino acids long. V lost 2 bases and J lost 0, with 7 bases in between. The V gene's germline CDR1 is MNHEY and CDR2 SVGAGI. DNA for the CDR3: TGTGCCAGCAGTTACGGTCAGGTGAACACTGAAGCTTTCTTT. Amino acids: CASSYGQVNTEAFF.

J is TRBJ2-1 and V is TRBV10-2, with TRBD1 matching over 7 bases. V trimming: 2 bases; J trimming: 2 bases; junction bases outside the gene matches: 3. The CDR3 length is 15 residues. Per the germline V gene, CDR1 is WSHSY and CDR2 is SAAADI. The CDR3 loop is CASSEKRGPYNEQFF. DNA for the CDR3: TGCGCCAGCAGTGAGAAGAGGGGGCCCTACAATGAGCAGTTCTTC.

The CDR3 is CASSYQGGNTIYF. The CDR3 DNA sequence: TGTGCCAGCAGTTACCAGGGAGGAAACACCATATATTTT. The genes are TRBV6-5 and TRBJ1-3, with TRBD1 as a possible D gene (5 bases). The length of the CDR3 is 13 residues. Trimming removed 2 bases from V and 4 bases from J, with 6 bases in between. Germline assignment: CDR1 MNHEY and CDR2 SVGAGI.

V is TRBV12-3 or TRBV12-4 and J is TRBJ2-7; D gene ambiguous. The CDR3 has 13 residues. V was trimmed by 4 bases and J by 7 bases, leaving 14 bases between them. As DNA, the CDR3 is TGTGCCAGCAGTTCGGATCACGGGTTAGAGCAGTACGTC. Amino acids: CASSSDHGLEQYV.

This clone was picked up a small number of times. This sequence joins TRBV30 and TRBJ1-5; 7 bases agree with TRBD1. This CDR3 has 13 residues. V was clipped by 8 bases and J by 7 bases; unmatched bases: 11. CDR1 and CDR2 (germline): GTSNPN, SVGIG (reference sequence). The CDR3: CALPRGFRQPQHF. CDR3 sequence (DNA): TGTGCCCTCCCCAGGGGGTTCCGCCAGCCCCAGCATTTT.

The chain employs TRBV7-9 and TRBJ1-2; D gene ambiguous. This CDR3 has 11 residues. Looked up from germline, CDR1 is SEHNR and CDR2 is FQNEAQ (reference sequence). The germline V and J ends were trimmed by 5 bases and 6 bases, with 7 bases remaining between them. CDR3 nucleotide sequence: TGTGCCAGCAGCCCAGAGGATGGCTACACCTTC. Amino acid sequence: CASSPEDGYTF. Using reference TRBV7-9 and TRBJ1-2 for the parts outside the CDR3, the full variable domain is DTGVSQNPRHKITKRGQNVTFRCDPISEHNRLYWYRQTLGQGPEFLTYFQNEAQLEKSRLLSDRFSAERPKGSFSTLEIQRTEQGDSAMYLCASSPEDGYTFGSGTRLTVV.